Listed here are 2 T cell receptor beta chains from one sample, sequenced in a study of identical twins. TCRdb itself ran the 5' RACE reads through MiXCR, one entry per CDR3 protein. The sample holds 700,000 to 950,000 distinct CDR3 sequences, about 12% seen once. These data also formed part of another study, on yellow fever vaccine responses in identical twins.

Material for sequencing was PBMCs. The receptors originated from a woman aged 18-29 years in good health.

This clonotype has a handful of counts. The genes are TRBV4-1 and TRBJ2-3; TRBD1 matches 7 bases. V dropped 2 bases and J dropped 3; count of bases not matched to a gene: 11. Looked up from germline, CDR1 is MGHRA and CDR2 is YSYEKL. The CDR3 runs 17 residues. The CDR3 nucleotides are TGCGCCAGCAGCCAAAATCCCAGACAGGGTTGGACAGATACGCAGTATTTT. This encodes CASSQNPRQGWTDTQYF.

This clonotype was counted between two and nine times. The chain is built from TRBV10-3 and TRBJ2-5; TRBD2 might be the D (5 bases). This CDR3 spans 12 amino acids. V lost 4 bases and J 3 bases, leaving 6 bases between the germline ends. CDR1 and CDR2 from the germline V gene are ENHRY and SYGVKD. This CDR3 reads CAISGGKETQYF. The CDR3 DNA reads TGTGCCATCAGTGGAGGGAAAGAGACCCAGTACTTC.